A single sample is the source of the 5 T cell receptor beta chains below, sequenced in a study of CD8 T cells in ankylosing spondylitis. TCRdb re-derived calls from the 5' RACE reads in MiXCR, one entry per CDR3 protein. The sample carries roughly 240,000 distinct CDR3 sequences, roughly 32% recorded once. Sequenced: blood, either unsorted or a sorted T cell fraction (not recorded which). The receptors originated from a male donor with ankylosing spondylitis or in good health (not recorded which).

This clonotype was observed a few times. As DNA, the CDR3 is TGCAGCGTTGATGGGCTAGCGGGGAGATTGGGAGCAGATACGCAGTATTTT. It translates to CSVDGLAGRLGADTQYF. J is TRBJ2-3 and V is TRBV29-1; 9 nucleotides match TRBD2. This CDR3 contains 17 residues. The germline gives CDR1 SQVTM, CDR2 ANQGSEA. J lost 4 bases, V lost 3 bases, and 14 bases had no gene match.

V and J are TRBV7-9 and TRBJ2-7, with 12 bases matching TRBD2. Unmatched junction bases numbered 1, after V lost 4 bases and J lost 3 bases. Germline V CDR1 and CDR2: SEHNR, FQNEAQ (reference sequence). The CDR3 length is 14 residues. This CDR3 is CASSSTSGGYEQYF. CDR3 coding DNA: TGTGCCAGCAGCTCGACTAGCGGGGGCTACGAGCAGTACTTC.

This CDR3 is CASSRMSNTEAFF. The CDR3 DNA is TGTGCCAGCAGCCGGATGTCCAACACTGAAGCTTTCTTT. J is TRBJ1-1 and V is TRBV6-1, with D hard to call. V lost 6 bases, J lost 2 bases, and 10 bases lay in between. The CDR3 runs 13 residues. Germline V CDR1 and CDR2: MNHNS, SASEGT.

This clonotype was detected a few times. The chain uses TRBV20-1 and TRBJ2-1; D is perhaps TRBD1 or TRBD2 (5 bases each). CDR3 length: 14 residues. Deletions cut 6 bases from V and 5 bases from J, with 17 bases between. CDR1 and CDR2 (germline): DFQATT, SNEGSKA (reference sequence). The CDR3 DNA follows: TGCAGTGCACCCCGTGGGGGACCCCACAATGAGCAGTTCTTC. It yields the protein CSAPRGGPHNEQFF.

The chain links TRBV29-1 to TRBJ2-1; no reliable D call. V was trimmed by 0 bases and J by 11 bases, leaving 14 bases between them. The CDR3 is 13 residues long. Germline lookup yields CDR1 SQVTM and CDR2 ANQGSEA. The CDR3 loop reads CSVEEVQAEKQFF. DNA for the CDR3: TGCAGCGTTGAAGAGGTCCAGGCCGAGAAGCAGTTCTTC.